The next 11 T cell receptor beta chains were all read from a single sample in a study of blood T cell repertoires in COVID-19. This table comes from immunoSEQ multiplex PCR, and its TCRdb copy is limited to in-frame clones, with some not included. The data contain fewer than 250,000 clones, around 84% of them singletons. The sequencing input was peripheral blood. Every receptor here comes from a human donor in a cohort sampled during active COVID-19.

This clone was counted once. J is TRBJ2-3 and V is TRBV19; D is perhaps TRBD2 (6 bases). The ends were cut back, 3 bases at V and 6 bases at J, with 13 bases in the middle. Per germline, CDR1 LNHDA and CDR2 SQIVND (reference sequence). The CDR3 is made up of 14 amino acids. CDR3 loop: CASSIREAGDTQYF. As DNA, the CDR3 is TGTGCCAGTAGTATCAGGGAGGCGGGGGATACGCAGTATTTT.

The J gene is TRBJ2-3, the V gene TRBV19, with D tentatively TRBD2 (5 bases). This CDR3 contains 15 residues. Trimming pared 3 bases from V and 4 bases from J, leaving 14 bases between. Germline-derived CDR1 and CDR2 are LNHDA and SQIVND (reference sequence). The CDR3: CASSMTAIGADTQYF. CDR3 DNA: TGTGCCAGTAGTATGACTGCGATCGGGGCAGATACGCAGTATTTT.

The V gene is TRBV30, the J gene TRBJ2-2; D uncertain. The V gene lost 4 bases and the J gene lost 6 bases, with 9 bases spanning the gap. The germline V gene has CDR1 GTSNPN and CDR2 SVGIG (reference sequence). This CDR3 has 12 residues. The CDR3 DNA is TGTGCCTGGAATACAGTCGCCGGGGAGCTGTTTTTT. Its protein is CAWNTVAGELFF.

The V gene is TRBV9, the J gene TRBJ1-2; 7 bases are shared with TRBD1. With V trimmed by 3 bases and J by 6 bases, 14 bases remained unmatched. CDR3 length: 16 amino acids. Germline CDR1 and CDR2: SGDLS and YYNGEE. CDR3 sequence: CASSGGQRSRGDGYTF. CDR3 DNA sequence: TGTGCCAGCAGCGGGGGACAGCGTTCAAGGGGCGATGGCTACACCTTC.

This clone has just one count. The V gene is TRBV5-8, the J gene TRBJ2-6, with 8 nucleotides matching TRBD1. The V segment lost 1 base and the J segment 1 base; nucleotides outside the gene matches: 10. Germline V lookup: CDR1 SGHTS, CDR2 YDEGEE. The CDR3 is 19 residues long. In DNA form, the CDR3 reads TGTGCCAGCAGCTTGTTTTTCGGACAGGGTGCTTCTGGGGCCAACGTCCTGACTTTC. As protein: CASSLFFGQGASGANVLTF. Full variable domain (missing parts from reference TRBV5-8 and TRBJ2-6): EAGVTQSPTHLIKTRGQQATLRCSPISGHTSVYWYQQALGLGLQFLLWYDEGEERNRGNFPPRFSGRQFPNYSSELNVNALELEDSALYLCASSLFFGQGASGANVLTFGAGSRLTVL.

This clone is a singleton in its sample. The CDR3 DNA reads as TGTGCCAGCAGCCCCCGATCACCGGGGACTAGCGGTTACAATGAGCAGTTCTTC. Its translation is CASSPRSPGTSGYNEQFF. The chain combines TRBV7-2 with TRBJ2-1; 11 bases are a match to TRBD2. The germline CDR1 and CDR2 sequences are SGHTA and FQGNSA. V lost 5 bases to trimming and J lost 4 bases; unmatched junction nucleotides: 13. The CDR3 loop spans 18 amino acids. The full variable domain, with the rest looked up from reference TRBV7-2 and TRBJ2-1, is GAGVSQSPSNKVTEKGKDVELRCDPISGHTALYWYRQSLGQGLEFLIYFQGNSAPDKSGLPSDRFSAERTGGSVSTLTIQRTQQEDSAVYLCASSPRSPGTSGYNEQFFGPGTRLTVL.

The table lists this clone with a few counts. A much larger clone is a single base away; this may be a read error. This chain joins TRBV11-2 and TRBJ2-5, with D maybe TRBD1 (6 bases). CDR1 and CDR2 from the germline V gene are SGHAT and FQNNGV. V was clipped by 5 bases and J by 2 bases, with 9 bases between them. This CDR3 is built from 13 residues. The CDR3 loop is CASSPGTQETQYF. The CDR3, as DNA: TGTGCCAGCAGCCCCGGGACACAAGAGACCCAGTACTTC.

The chain couples TRBV9 to TRBJ2-1, with a weak D call TRBD1 (5 bases). CDR3 length equals 14 residues. CDR1 is SGDLS and CDR2 is YYNGEE in the germline V gene. V lost 3 bases to trimming and J lost 8 bases, with 15 bases between them. In nucleotides, the CDR3 is TGTGCCAGCAGCGAGGGGCCCTACGACGATGAGCAGTTCTTC. Residues: CASSEGPYDDEQFF.

The chain links TRBV28 to TRBJ1-5, with D perhaps matching TRBD1 (6 bases). Germline V lookup: CDR1 MDHEN, CDR2 SYDVKM. The CDR3 is made up of 14 amino acids. With 6 bases removed from V and 6 bases from J, the gap between germline ends came to 15 bases. The CDR3 coding sequence is TGTGCCAGCAGCCCGAACAGGGACGTTCAGCCCCAGCATTTT. It yields the protein CASSPNRDVQPQHF.

For the CDR3, the DNA is TGTGCCAGCAGCCAAGGGTCTAGCGGTTTTCCTTACAATGAGCAGTTCTTC. Its protein is CASSQGSSGFPYNEQFF. The V and J genes are TRBV3-1 (or the pseudogene TRBV3-2) and TRBJ2-1, with TRBD2 matching over 7 bases. Germline CDR1 reads LGHDT; CDR2 reads YNNKEL (reference sequence). Trimming cost V 1 base and J 4 bases; bases outside gene matches: 10. This CDR3 is built from 17 residues.

The genes are TRBV11-2 and TRBJ1-1; 7 nucleotides line up with TRBD1. CDR1 is SGHAT, CDR2 FQNNGV, per germline. The CDR3 loop spans 15 amino acids. Trimming at V came to 2 bases and at J to 2 bases, leaving 5 bases not matched to a gene. In nucleotides, the CDR3 is TGTGCCAGCAGCTTACAGGGACAGCTTAACACTGAAGCTTTCTTT. This codes for CASSLQGQLNTEAFF.